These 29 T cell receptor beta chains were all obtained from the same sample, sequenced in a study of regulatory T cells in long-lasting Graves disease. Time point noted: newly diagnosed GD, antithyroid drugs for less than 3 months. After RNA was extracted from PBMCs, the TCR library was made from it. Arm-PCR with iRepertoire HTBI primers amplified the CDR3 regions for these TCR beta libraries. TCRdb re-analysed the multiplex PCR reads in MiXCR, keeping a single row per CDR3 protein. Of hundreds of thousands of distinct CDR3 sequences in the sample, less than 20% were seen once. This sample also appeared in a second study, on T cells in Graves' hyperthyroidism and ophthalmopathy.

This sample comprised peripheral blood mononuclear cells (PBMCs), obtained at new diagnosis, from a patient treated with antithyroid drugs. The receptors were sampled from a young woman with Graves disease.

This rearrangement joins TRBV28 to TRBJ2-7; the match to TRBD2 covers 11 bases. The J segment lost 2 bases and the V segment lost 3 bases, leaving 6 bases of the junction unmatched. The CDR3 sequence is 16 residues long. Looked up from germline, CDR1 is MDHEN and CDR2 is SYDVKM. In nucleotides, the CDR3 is TGTGCCAGCAGTTTTACGAAGGGACTAGCGGCCTACGAGCAGTACTTC. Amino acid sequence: CASSFTKGLAAYEQYF. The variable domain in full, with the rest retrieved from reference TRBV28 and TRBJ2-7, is DVKVTQSSRYLVKRTGEKVFLECVQDMDHENMFWYRQDPGLGLRLIYFSYDVKMKEKGDIPEGYSVSREKKERFSLILESASTNQTSMYLCASSFTKGLAAYEQYFGPGTRLTVT.

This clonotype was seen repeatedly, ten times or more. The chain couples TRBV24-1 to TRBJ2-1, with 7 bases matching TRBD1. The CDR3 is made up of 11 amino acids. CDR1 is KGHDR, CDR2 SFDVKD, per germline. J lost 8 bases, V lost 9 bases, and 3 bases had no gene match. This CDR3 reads CATGTDDEQFF. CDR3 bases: TGTGCCACCGGGACAGACGATGAGCAGTTCTTC.

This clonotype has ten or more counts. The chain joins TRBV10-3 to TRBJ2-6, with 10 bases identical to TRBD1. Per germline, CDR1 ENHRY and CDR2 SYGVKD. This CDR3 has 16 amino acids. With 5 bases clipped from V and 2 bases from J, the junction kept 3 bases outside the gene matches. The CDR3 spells CAISKDRGAGANVLTF. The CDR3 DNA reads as TGTGCCATCAGTAAGGACAGGGGGGCTGGGGCCAACGTCCTGACTTTC.

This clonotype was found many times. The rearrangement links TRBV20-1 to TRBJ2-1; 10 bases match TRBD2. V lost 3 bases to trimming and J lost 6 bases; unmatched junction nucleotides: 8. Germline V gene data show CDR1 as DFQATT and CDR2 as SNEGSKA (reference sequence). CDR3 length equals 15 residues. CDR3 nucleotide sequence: TGCAGTGCTAGTGTTGGGACTAGCGAAAGCAATGAGCAGTTCTTC. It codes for CSASVGTSESNEQFF.

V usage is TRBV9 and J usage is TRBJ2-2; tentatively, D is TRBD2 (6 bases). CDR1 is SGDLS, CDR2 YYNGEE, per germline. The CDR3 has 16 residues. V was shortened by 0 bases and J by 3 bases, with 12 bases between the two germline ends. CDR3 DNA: TGTGCCAGCAGCGTAGATGGTGGGACTTACACCGGGGAGCTGTTTTTT. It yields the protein CASSVDGGTYTGELFF.

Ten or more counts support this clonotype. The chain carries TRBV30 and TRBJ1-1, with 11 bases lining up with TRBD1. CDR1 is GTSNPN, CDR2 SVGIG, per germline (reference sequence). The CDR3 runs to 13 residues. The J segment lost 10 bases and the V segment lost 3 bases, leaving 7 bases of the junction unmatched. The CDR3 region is CAWSFRDRGVAFF. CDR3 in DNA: TGTGCCTGGAGCTTCCGGGACAGGGGGGTAGCTTTCTTT.

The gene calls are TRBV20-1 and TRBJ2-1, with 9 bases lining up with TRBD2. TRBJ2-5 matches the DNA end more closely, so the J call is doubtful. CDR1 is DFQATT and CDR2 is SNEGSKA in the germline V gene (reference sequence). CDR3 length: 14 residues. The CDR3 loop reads CSASQLAGKETQYF. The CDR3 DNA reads TGCAGTGCTAGTCAACTAGCGGGTAAAGAGACCCAGTACTTC.

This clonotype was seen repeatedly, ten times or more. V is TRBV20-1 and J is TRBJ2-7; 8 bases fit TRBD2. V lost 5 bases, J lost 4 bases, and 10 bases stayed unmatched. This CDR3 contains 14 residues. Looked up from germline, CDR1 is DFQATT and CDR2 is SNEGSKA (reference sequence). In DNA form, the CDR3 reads TGCAGTGCTTCTTTAAGCGGGAGTAGGTACGAGCAGTACTTC. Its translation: CSASLSGSRYEQYF.

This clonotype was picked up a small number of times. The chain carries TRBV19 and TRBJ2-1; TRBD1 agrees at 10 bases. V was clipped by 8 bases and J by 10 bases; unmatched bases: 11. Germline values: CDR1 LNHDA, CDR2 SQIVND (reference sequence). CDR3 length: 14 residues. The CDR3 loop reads CASGPLGTGVEQFF. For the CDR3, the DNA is TGTGCCAGTGGTCCACTGGGGACAGGGGTCGAGCAGTTCTTC.

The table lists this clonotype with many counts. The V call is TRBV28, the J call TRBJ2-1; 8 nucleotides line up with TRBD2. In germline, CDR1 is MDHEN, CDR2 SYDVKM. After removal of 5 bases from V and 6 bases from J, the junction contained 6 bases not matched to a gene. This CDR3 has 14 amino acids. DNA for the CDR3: TGTGCCAGCAGTCCGGGACTAGTGCCCAATGAGCAGTTCTTC. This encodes CASSPGLVPNEQFF.

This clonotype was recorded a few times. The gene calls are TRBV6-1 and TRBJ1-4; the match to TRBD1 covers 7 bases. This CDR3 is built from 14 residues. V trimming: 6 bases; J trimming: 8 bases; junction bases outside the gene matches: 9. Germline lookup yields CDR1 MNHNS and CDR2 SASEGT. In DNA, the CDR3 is TGTGCCAGCAGCCTCGACAGGGTATACGAAAAACTGTTTTTT. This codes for CASSLDRVYEKLFF.

The CDR3 DNA follows: TGTGCCAGCAGCGGCCGGTACCGGGGGCGGGGAACAGATACGCAGTATTTT. Translation gives CASSGRYRGRGTDTQYF. The V and J genes are TRBV11-2 and TRBJ2-3, with D possibly being TRBD1 or TRBD2 (6 bases each). The CDR3 length is 17 residues. Germline assignment: CDR1 SGHAT and CDR2 FQNNGV. The V end was cut by 5 bases, the J end by 3 bases, with 21 bases between.

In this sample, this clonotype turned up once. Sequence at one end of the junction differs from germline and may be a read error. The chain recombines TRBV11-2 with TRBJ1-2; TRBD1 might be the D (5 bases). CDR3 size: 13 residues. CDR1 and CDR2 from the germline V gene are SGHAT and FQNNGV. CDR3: CASSQATGSGYTF. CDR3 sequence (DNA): TGCGCCAGCAGCCAAGCCACAGGCTCTGGCTACACCTTC.

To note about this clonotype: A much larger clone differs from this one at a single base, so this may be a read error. CDR3 sequence (DNA): TGTGCCAGCAGCGCGAACTATGGACTAGCGGAACGAAGGGCCGGGGGGCTGTTTTTT. This encodes CASSANYGLAERRAGGLFF. The V and J genes are TRBV9 and TRBJ2-2, with 10 bases matching TRBD2. Germline V lookup: CDR1 SGDLS, CDR2 YYNGEE. The CDR3 totals 19 residues.

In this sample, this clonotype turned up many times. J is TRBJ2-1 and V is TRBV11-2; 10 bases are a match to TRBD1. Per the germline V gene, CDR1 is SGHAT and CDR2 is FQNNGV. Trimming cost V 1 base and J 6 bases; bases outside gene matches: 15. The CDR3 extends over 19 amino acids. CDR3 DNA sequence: TGTGCCAGCAGCTTAGGTACCGGGGACAGGGGTCGATTAGTCAATGAGCAGTTCTTC. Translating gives CASSLGTGDRGRLVNEQFF.

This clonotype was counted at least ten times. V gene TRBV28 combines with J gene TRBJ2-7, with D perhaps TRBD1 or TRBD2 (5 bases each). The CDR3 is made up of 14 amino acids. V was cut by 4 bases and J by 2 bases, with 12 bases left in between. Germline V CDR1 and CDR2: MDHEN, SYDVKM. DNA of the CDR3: TGTGCCAGCAGTTGGGACCCCCGAGCCTACGAGCAGTACTTC. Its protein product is CASSWDPRAYEQYF.

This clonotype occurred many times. CDR3 amino acids: CASSDDSGKNIQYF. In DNA, the CDR3 is TGCGCCAGCAGCGACGATAGCGGCAAAAACATTCAGTACTTC. The rearrangement uses TRBV5-1 and TRBJ2-4; D perhaps matches TRBD2 (6 bases). The CDR3 contains 14 residues. V was pared by 4 bases and J by 3 bases, with 11 bases between. CDR1 and CDR2 from the germline V gene are SGHRS and YFSETQ.

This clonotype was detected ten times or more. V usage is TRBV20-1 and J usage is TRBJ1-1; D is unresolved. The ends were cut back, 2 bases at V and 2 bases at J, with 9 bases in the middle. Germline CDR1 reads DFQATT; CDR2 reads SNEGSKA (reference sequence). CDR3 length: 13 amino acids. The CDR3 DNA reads TGCAGTGCTAGAAGCAGGATAAACACTGAAGCTTTCTTT. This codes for CSARSRINTEAFF.

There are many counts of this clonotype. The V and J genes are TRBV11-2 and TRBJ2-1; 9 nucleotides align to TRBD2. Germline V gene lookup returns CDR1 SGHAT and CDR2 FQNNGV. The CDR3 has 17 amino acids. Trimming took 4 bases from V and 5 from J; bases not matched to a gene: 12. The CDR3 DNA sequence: TGTGCCAGCAGCTCGGGACTAGCTGGAATTCAAAACAATGAGCAGTTCTTC. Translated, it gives CASSSGLAGIQNNEQFF.

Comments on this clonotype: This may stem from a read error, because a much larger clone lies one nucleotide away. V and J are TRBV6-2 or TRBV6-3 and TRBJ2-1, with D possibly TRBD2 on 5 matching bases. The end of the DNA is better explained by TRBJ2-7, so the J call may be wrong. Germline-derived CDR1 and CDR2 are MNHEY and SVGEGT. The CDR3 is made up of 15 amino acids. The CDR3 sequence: CASIFSSGYYNEQYF. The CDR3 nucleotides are TGTGCCAGCATATTCAGCAGCGGCTACTACAATGAGCAGTACTTC.

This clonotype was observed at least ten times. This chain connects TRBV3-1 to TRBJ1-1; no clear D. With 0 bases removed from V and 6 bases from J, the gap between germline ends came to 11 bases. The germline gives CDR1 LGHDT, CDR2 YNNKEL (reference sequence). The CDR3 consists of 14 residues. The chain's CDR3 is CASSQDQMLPEAFF. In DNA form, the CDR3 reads TGTGCCAGCAGCCAAGATCAGATGTTACCTGAAGCTTTCTTT. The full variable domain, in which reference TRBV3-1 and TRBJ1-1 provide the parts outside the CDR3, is DTAVSQTPKYLVTQMGNDKSIKCEQNLGHDTMYWYKQDSKKFLKIMFSYNNKELIINETVPNRFSPKSPDKAHLNLHINSLELGDSAVYFCASSQDQMLPEAFFGQGTRLTVV.

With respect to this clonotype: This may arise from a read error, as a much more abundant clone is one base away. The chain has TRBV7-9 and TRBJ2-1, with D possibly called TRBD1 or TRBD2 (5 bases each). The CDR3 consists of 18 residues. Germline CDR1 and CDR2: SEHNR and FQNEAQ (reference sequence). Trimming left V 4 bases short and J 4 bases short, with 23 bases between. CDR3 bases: TGTGCCAGCAGCTCAAGGGGCCCTTTAGGGAGCGGATACAATGAGCAGTTCTTC. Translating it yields CASSSRGPLGSGYNEQFF.

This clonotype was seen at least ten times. The CDR3 sequence: CASRKSSGASYEQYF. As DNA, the CDR3 is TGTGCCAGTAGAAAATCCAGCGGGGCCTCCTACGAGCAGTACTTC. This chain links TRBV19 with TRBJ2-7; 7 nucleotides match TRBD2. This CDR3 has 15 amino acids. Unmatched junction bases numbered 8, after V lost 6 bases and J lost 0 bases. Germline V gene lookup returns CDR1 LNHDA and CDR2 SQIVND (reference sequence). The full variable domain, in which reference TRBV19 and TRBJ2-7 provide the parts outside the CDR3, is DGGITQSPKYLFRKEGQNVTLSCEQNLNHDAMYWYRQDPGQGLRLIYYSQIVNDFQKGDIAEGYSVSREKKESFPLTVTSAQKNPTAFYLCASRKSSGASYEQYFGPGTRLTVT.

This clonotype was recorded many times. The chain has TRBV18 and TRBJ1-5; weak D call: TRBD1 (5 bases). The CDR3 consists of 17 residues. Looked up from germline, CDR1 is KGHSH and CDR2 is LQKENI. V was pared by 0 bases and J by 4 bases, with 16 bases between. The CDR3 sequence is CASSPPRIQGRNQPQHF. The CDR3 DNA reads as TGTGCCAGCTCACCACCGAGAATCCAGGGCCGAAATCAGCCCCAGCATTTT.

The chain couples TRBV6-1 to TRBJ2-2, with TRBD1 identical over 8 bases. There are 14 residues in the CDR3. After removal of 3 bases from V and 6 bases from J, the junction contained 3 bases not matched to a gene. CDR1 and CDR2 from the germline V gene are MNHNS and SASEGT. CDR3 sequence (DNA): TGTGCCAGCAGTGACTCAGGGGGCCCCGGGGAGCTGTTTTTT. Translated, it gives CASSDSGGPGELFF.

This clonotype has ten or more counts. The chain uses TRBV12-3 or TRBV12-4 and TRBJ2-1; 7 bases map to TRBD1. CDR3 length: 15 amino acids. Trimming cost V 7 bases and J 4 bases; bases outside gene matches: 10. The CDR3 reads CASNPDRVYYNEQFF. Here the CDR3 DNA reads TGTGCCAGCAATCCTGACAGGGTATATTACAATGAGCAGTTCTTC.

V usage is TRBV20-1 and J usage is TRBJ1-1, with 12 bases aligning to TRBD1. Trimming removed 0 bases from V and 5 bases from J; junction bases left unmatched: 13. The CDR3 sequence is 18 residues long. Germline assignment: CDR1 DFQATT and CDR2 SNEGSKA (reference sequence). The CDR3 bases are TGCAGTGCTAGAGATAGCCTCCCCGGGACAGGGGGCCGGACTGAAGCTTTCTTT. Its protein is CSARDSLPGTGGRTEAFF.

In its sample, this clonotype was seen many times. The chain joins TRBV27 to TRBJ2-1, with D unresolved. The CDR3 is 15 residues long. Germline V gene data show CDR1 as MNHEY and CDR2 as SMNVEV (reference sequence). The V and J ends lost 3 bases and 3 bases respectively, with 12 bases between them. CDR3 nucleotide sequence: TGTGCCAGCAGTTTTTCGGACCGCCTCTACAATGAGCAGTTCTTC. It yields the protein CASSFSDRLYNEQFF.

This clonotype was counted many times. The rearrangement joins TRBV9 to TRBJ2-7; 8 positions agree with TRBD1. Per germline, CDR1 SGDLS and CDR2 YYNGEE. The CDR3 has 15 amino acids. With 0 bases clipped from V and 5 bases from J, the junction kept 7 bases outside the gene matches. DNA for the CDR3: TGTGCCAGCAGCGTAGCTCTGACAGGGGACAACGAGCAGTACTTC. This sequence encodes CASSVALTGDNEQYF.